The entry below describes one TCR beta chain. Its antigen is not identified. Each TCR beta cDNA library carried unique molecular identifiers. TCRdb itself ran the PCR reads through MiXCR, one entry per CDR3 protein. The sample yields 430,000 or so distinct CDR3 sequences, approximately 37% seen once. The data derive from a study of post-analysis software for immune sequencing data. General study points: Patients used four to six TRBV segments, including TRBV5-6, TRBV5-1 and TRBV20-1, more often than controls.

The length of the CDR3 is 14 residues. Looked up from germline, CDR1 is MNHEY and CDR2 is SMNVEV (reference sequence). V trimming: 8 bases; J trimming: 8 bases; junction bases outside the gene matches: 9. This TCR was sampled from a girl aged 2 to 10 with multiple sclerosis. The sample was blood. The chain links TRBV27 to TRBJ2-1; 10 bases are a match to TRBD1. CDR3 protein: CASSGTGVTDEQFF. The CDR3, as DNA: TGTGCCAGCTCCGGGACAGGGGTAACGGATGAGCAGTTCTTC.